These T cell receptor beta chains were read from a single sample in a study of T cells in Graves' hyperthyroidism and ophthalmopathy. TCRdb used MiXCR to reprocess the multiplex PCR reads, holding one entry per CDR3 protein. The table lists 750,000 to 950,000 distinct CDR3 sequences, over 35% of them singletons. Input material: blood. These receptors all come from a man between 18 and 29 years old with Graves' hyperthyroidism. The CDR3 runs from the conserved cysteine through the conserved F or W. The D gene is left open where the match is weak. The size entry is marked missing in some rows and otherwise reads once, few, many or a size class.

v_call: TRBV10-3; j_call: TRBJ2-7; d_call: .; clone_size: .; cdr3_nt: TGTGCCATCAGTGAGCAGGGGATCTACGAGCAGTACTTC; cdr3_aa: CAISEQGIYEQYF
v_call: TRBV29-1; j_call: TRBJ2-5; d_call: TRBD1; clone_size: many; cdr3_nt: TGCAGCGTCTCCGGGACAGGGAAAGAGACCCAGTACTTC; cdr3_aa: CSVSGTGKETQYF
v_call: TRBV5-5; j_call: TRBJ2-7; d_call: .; clone_size: .; cdr3_nt: TGCGCCAGCAGCCAAGGTTCAGGAGGAGGCTACGAGCAGTACTTC; cdr3_aa: CASSQGSGGGYEQYF
v_call: TRBV7-9; j_call: TRBJ2-5; d_call: TRBD1; clone_size: .; cdr3_nt: TGTGCCAGCAGCCAAGATGACAGGGGGATTGCAGAGACCCAGTACTTC; cdr3_aa: CASSQDDRGIAETQYF
v_call: TRBV25-1; j_call: TRBJ2-7; d_call: .; clone_size: .; cdr3_nt: TGTGCCAGCCGATCCCCGAGCGGTTTCTACGAGCAGTACTTC; cdr3_aa: CASRSPSGFYEQYF
v_call: TRBV4-1; j_call: TRBJ2-7; d_call: .; clone_size: .; cdr3_nt: TGCGCCAGCAGCCAATTAGGAGGCAGTAGGGCCTACGAGCAGTACTTC; cdr3_aa: CASSQLGGSRAYEQYF
v_call: TRBV2; j_call: TRBJ1-2; d_call: .; clone_size: .; cdr3_nt: TGTGCCAGCCGTGGGGGGGGAGGCGGTGGCTACACCTTC; cdr3_aa: CASRGGGGGGYTF
v_call: TRBV12-3/TRBV12-4; j_call: TRBJ2-5; d_call: .; clone_size: many; cdr3_nt: TGTGCCAGCAGTCCGGCTCGGGACGAGTTAGGGACCCAGTACTTC; cdr3_aa: CASSPARDELGTQYF
v_call: TRBV7-2; j_call: TRBJ2-7; d_call: TRBD2; clone_size: many; cdr3_nt: TGTGCCAGCAGCTTAAGGCGGACTAGCCGGACCTACGAGCAGTACTTC; cdr3_aa: CASSLRRTSRTYEQYF
v_call: TRBV9; j_call: TRBJ1-4; d_call: .; clone_size: .; cdr3_nt: TGTGCCAGCAGCGTAGAGTGGGGGCTTGGTGAAAAACTGTTTTTT; cdr3_aa: CASSVEWGLGEKLFF
v_call: TRBV29-1; j_call: TRBJ2-7; d_call: .; clone_size: many; cdr3_nt: TGCAGCGTCGTCGACATAAGAGACAGCCTCTACGAGCAGTACTTC; cdr3_aa: CSVVDIRDSLYEQYF
v_call: TRBV7-9; j_call: TRBJ2-5; d_call: .; clone_size: many; cdr3_nt: TGTGCCAGCAGCTGGCAGGGGAGAGAGACCCAGTACTTC; cdr3_aa: CASSWQGRETQYF
v_call: TRBV4-1; j_call: TRBJ1-2; d_call: .; clone_size: few; cdr3_nt: TGCGCCAGCAGCCAAGTGCCAGGGAAGGAAGGCTACACCTTC; cdr3_aa: CASSQVPGKEGYTF
v_call: TRBV7-9; j_call: TRBJ2-5; d_call: TRBD1; clone_size: many; cdr3_nt: TGTGCCAGCACCGATACCGGGACAGGGAGGTGGGCCCAGTACTTC; cdr3_aa: CASTDTGTGRWAQYF
v_call: TRBV12-3/TRBV12-4; j_call: TRBJ1-1; d_call: .; clone_size: .; cdr3_nt: TGTGCCAGCAGATCCCCCCAGCGGACGGCTTTCTTT; cdr3_aa: CASRSPQRTAFF
v_call: TRBV2; j_call: TRBJ2-7; d_call: TRBD1; clone_size: .; cdr3_nt: TGTGCCAGCAGTAGCCCCGGGACAGGGTATTCCTACGAGCAGTACTTC; cdr3_aa: CASSSPGTGYSYEQYF
v_call: TRBV10-2; j_call: TRBJ2-7; d_call: .; clone_size: many; cdr3_nt: TGCGCCAGCAGTACTAGGATCGAGCAGTACTTC; cdr3_aa: CASSTRIEQYF
v_call: TRBV5-6; j_call: TRBJ1-6; d_call: .; clone_size: many; cdr3_nt: TGTGCCAGCGAGGACATCAATTCACCCCTCCACTTT; cdr3_aa: CASEDINSPLHF
v_call: TRBV4-1; j_call: TRBJ1-1; d_call: .; clone_size: .; cdr3_nt: TGCGCCAGCGCGAACGGTGGGGCCTATGAAGCTTTCTTT; cdr3_aa: CASANGGAYEAFF
v_call: TRBV5-5; j_call: TRBJ2-2; d_call: TRBD1; clone_size: once; cdr3_nt: TGTGCCAGCAGACAGGGACAGGGCACGAACACCGGGGAGCTGTTTTTT; cdr3_aa: CASRQGQGTNTGELFF
v_call: TRBV10-3; j_call: TRBJ2-7; d_call: .; clone_size: .; cdr3_nt: TGTGCCATCAGTGAGGGACTACACAATGAGCAGTACTTC; cdr3_aa: CAISEGLHNEQYF
v_call: TRBV12-3/TRBV12-4; j_call: TRBJ1-2; d_call: .; clone_size: .; cdr3_nt: TGTGCCAGCAGTTCCCCGACTGGCTACACCTTC; cdr3_aa: CASSSPTGYTF
v_call: TRBV4-1; j_call: TRBJ2-7; d_call: TRBD1; clone_size: many; cdr3_nt: TGCGCCAGCAGCCAAGGGACAGGTAACTACGAGCAGTACTTC; cdr3_aa: CASSQGTGNYEQYF
v_call: TRBV6-6; j_call: TRBJ1-6; d_call: .; clone_size: few; cdr3_nt: TGTGCCAGCAGTTACTTGTCTTTAAATTCACCCCTCCACTTT; cdr3_aa: CASSYLSLNSPLHF
v_call: TRBV11-2; j_call: TRBJ2-2; d_call: .; clone_size: .; cdr3_nt: TGTGCCAGCAGCTTAAGATCGGGGGACACCGGGGAGCTGTTTTTT; cdr3_aa: CASSLRSGDTGELFF
v_call: TRBV29-1; j_call: TRBJ1-1; d_call: .; clone_size: few; cdr3_nt: TGCAGCGTTGAATTAATCGGCGGGACTGTTCCTGAAGCTTTCTTT; cdr3_aa: CSVELIGGTVPEAFF
v_call: TRBV20-1; j_call: TRBJ2-3; d_call: TRBD2; clone_size: few; cdr3_nt: TGCAGTGCTAGACCCAGACTAGCGGGGTGGATGGATACGCAGTATTTT; cdr3_aa: CSARPRLAGWMDTQYF
v_call: TRBV7-9; j_call: TRBJ2-7; d_call: .; clone_size: few; cdr3_nt: TGTGCCAGCAGCACTCCCGCCGGCGGGTCCTACGAGCAGTACTTC; cdr3_aa: CASSTPAGGSYEQYF
v_call: TRBV20-1; j_call: TRBJ1-2; d_call: .; clone_size: .; cdr3_nt: TGCAGTGCTAGAGATGGGGGGGGGGTTGGCTACACCTTC; cdr3_aa: CSARDGGGVGYTF
v_call: TRBV9; j_call: TRBJ2-7; d_call: .; clone_size: few; cdr3_nt: TGTGCCAGCAGCGTAGACGCGGGACAGCAGTACTTC; cdr3_aa: CASSVDAGQQYF
v_call: TRBV5-5; j_call: TRBJ1-1; d_call: .; clone_size: .; cdr3_nt: TGTGCCAGCAGCCTGTGGGATAGCACTGAAGCTTTCTTT; cdr3_aa: CASSLWDSTEAFF
v_call: TRBV10-3; j_call: TRBJ2-7; d_call: .; clone_size: many; cdr3_nt: TGTGCCATCAGTGAGTCGGGGGGGGCGCAGGGCGAGCAGTACTTC; cdr3_aa: CAISESGGAQGEQYF
v_call: TRBV20-1; j_call: TRBJ2-2; d_call: .; clone_size: .; cdr3_nt: TGCAGTGCCCAGGAGGAGTGGGGGTCCGGGGAGCTGTTTTTT; cdr3_aa: CSAQEEWGSGELFF
v_call: TRBV9; j_call: TRBJ2-5; d_call: TRBD2; clone_size: .; cdr3_nt: TGTGCCAGCAGCGAGGGAGGGGCCATACAAGAGACCCAGTACTTC; cdr3_aa: CASSEGGAIQETQYF
v_call: TRBV29-1; j_call: TRBJ1-2; d_call: .; clone_size: many; cdr3_nt: TGCAGCGCCGGAGGGGGTAGCGGCTACACCTTC; cdr3_aa: CSAGGGSGYTF
v_call: TRBV10-3; j_call: TRBJ1-1; d_call: .; clone_size: many; cdr3_nt: TGTGCCATCAGTGGGGCACGTGATGGAGATCCCATGAACACTGAAGCTTTCTTT; cdr3_aa: CAISGARDGDPMNTEAFF
v_call: TRBV19; j_call: TRBJ2-2; d_call: .; clone_size: .; cdr3_nt: TGTGCCAGTAGTAGAGGCGCGGGGACCGGGGAGCTGTTTTTT; cdr3_aa: CASSRGAGTGELFF
v_call: TRBV20-1; j_call: TRBJ2-5; d_call: .; clone_size: few; cdr3_nt: TGCAGTGCTAGAGATATCAAAGGGTTGGAGACCCAGTACTTC; cdr3_aa: CSARDIKGLETQYF
v_call: TRBV7-8; j_call: TRBJ1-1; d_call: .; clone_size: .; cdr3_nt: TGTGCCAGCAGCTTAGGCAGCACTATGAACACTGAAGCTTTCTTT; cdr3_aa: CASSLGSTMNTEAFF
v_call: TRBV5-1; j_call: TRBJ1-1; d_call: .; clone_size: many; cdr3_nt: TGCGCCAGCAGGGGGCTAATGAACACTGAAGCTTTCTTT; cdr3_aa: CASRGLMNTEAFF
v_call: TRBV29-1; j_call: TRBJ2-2; d_call: .; clone_size: many; cdr3_nt: TGCAGTGCACAGGAGAACACCGGGGAGCTGTTTTTT; cdr3_aa: CSAQENTGELFF
v_call: TRBV2; j_call: TRBJ1-2; d_call: .; clone_size: .; cdr3_nt: TGTGCCAGCAGTTACTCGGACGGTAACTATGGCTACACCTTC; cdr3_aa: CASSYSDGNYGYTF
v_call: TRBV4-1; j_call: TRBJ2-5; d_call: TRBD1; clone_size: few; cdr3_nt: TGCGCCAGCAGCCAAGATTTAAGGACAGGGGTCCTTGAGACCCAGTACTTC; cdr3_aa: CASSQDLRTGVLETQYF
v_call: TRBV5-5; j_call: TRBJ1-2; d_call: .; clone_size: .; cdr3_nt: TGTGCCAGCAGCTTGGGAAGTCGCGATGGCTACACCTTC; cdr3_aa: CASSLGSRDGYTF
v_call: TRBV5-6; j_call: TRBJ1-6; d_call: .; clone_size: many; cdr3_nt: TGTGCCAGCAGCTCCGTCCGTACATCTGATAATTCACCCCTCCACTTT; cdr3_aa: CASSSVRTSDNSPLHF
v_call: TRBV10-3; j_call: TRBJ1-2; d_call: TRBD1; clone_size: .; cdr3_nt: TGTGCCATTAACTACCCCGGGACAGGAGGCTACACCTTC; cdr3_aa: CAINYPGTGGYTF
v_call: TRBV9; j_call: TRBJ2-6; d_call: .; clone_size: many; cdr3_nt: TGTGCCAGCAGCCCTACACCCTCTGGGGCCAACGTCCTGACTTTC; cdr3_aa: CASSPTPSGANVLTF
v_call: TRBV20-1; j_call: TRBJ2-2; d_call: .; clone_size: .; cdr3_nt: TGCAGTGCTAGAGAACGGGGTCCGAACACCGGGGAGCTGTTTTTT; cdr3_aa: CSARERGPNTGELFF
v_call: TRBV12-3/TRBV12-4; j_call: TRBJ1-2; d_call: .; clone_size: .; cdr3_nt: TGTGCCAGCAGACCGGCTAACTATGGCTACACCTTC; cdr3_aa: CASRPANYGYTF
v_call: TRBV7-9; j_call: TRBJ2-5; d_call: TRBD2; clone_size: few; cdr3_nt: TGTGCCAGCAGCTTAGTAGGTTTCAGCGGGGGCGATCAAGAGACCCAGTACTTC; cdr3_aa: CASSLVGFSGGDQETQYF
v_call: TRBV7-8; j_call: TRBJ1-2; d_call: TRBD1; clone_size: many; cdr3_nt: TGTGCCAGCAGCTTACCGTCCCGGGACAGGTCCGAACCCTATGGCTACACCTTC; cdr3_aa: CASSLPSRDRSEPYGYTF
v_call: TRBV7-8; j_call: TRBJ2-7; d_call: .; clone_size: few; cdr3_nt: TGTGCCAGCAGCTTAGTTTCCCCCGCCTACGAGCAGTACTTC; cdr3_aa: CASSLVSPAYEQYF
v_call: TRBV7-9; j_call: TRBJ2-7; d_call: TRBD1; clone_size: .; cdr3_nt: TGTGCCAGCAGCTTTGTTGAGGGGGCCAGCTACGAGCAGTACTTC; cdr3_aa: CASSFVEGASYEQYF